One sample yielded the 17 T cell receptor beta chains listed below, sequenced in a study of cytomegalovirus exposure and HLA in healthy donors. The PCR employed 60 Vbeta primers together with 13 Jbeta primers. Assay used: immunoSEQ multiplex PCR; TCRdb lists only in-frame clones, some missing. The sample has 170,000 or so clones, around 74% seen once; the top ten hold around 1.5%. Sequenced: PBMCs. These receptors were taken from a woman in her 30s in good health and CMV-seronegative.

The chain joins TRBV5-1 to TRBJ2-1, with D possibly TRBD2 on 5 matching bases. CDR1 and CDR2 (germline): SGHRS, YFSETQ. The CDR3 sequence is 15 residues long. V lost 7 bases and J lost 2, with 16 bases in between. The DNA of the CDR3 is TGCGCCAGCGGTCCATCGGGGATTCCCTACAATGAGCAGTTCTTC. Translation gives CASGPSGIPYNEQFF.

The sample holds a few counts of this clone. The V and J genes are TRBV19 and TRBJ2-3; possible D gene TRBD1, 7 bases. This CDR3 has 15 residues. Germline V lookup: CDR1 LNHDA, CDR2 SQIVND (reference sequence). Trimming took 6 bases from V and 3 from J, leaving 16 bases between them. The CDR3 loop reads CASRMTGTRTDTQYF. CDR3 nucleotide sequence: TGTGCCAGTAGAATGACAGGGACTCGGACAGATACGCAGTATTTT.

This clone has only a few counts. The chain carries TRBV6-6 and TRBJ1-1, with D possibly matching TRBD1 (5 bases). Trimming pared 2 bases from V and 3 bases from J, leaving 10 bases between. The CDR3 is made up of 14 amino acids. From germline, CDR1 is MNHNY and CDR2 SVGAGI (reference sequence). The CDR3 sequence is CASSYRRGDTEAFF. The DNA for the CDR3 is TGTGCCAGCAGTTACCGACGGGGGGACACTGAAGCTTTCTTT.

This chain links TRBV6-4 with TRBJ2-3, with 11 positions matching TRBD1. The V and J ends lost 3 bases and 6 bases, in that order; junction bases with no gene match: 8. This CDR3 comprises 16 residues. Germline loops: CDR1 MRHNA, CDR2 SNTAGT. The CDR3 loop reads CASSEVRTGGLDTQYF. The CDR3 DNA follows: TGTGCCAGCAGTGAAGTTAGGACAGGGGGCTTGGATACGCAGTATTTT.

This clone was found a few times. The V gene is TRBV13, the J gene TRBJ1-3; 7 bases line up with TRBD1. Unmatched junction bases numbered 8, after V lost 6 bases and J lost 0 bases. From germline, CDR1 is PRHDT and CDR2 FYEKMQ (reference sequence). This CDR3 region has 16 residues. DNA of the CDR3: TGTGCCAGCAGTCCAATCCGGGACAGCTCTGGAAACACCATATATTTT. As protein: CASSPIRDSSGNTIYF. Together with reference TRBV13 and TRBJ1-3, the CDR3 gives the full variable domain: AAGVIQSPRHLIKEKRETATLKCYPIPRHDTVYWYQQGPGQDPQFLISFYEKMQSDKGSIPDRFSAQQFSDYHSELNMSSLELGDSALYFCASSPIRDSSGNTIYFGEGSWLTVV.

The chain couples TRBV5-1 to TRBJ2-7, with D maybe TRBD1 (5 bases). The germline gives CDR1 SGHRS, CDR2 YFSETQ. Trimming left V 0 bases short and J 3 bases short, with 7 bases between. CDR3 length: 13 amino acids. Here the CDR3 reads CASSLGQNYEQYF. The CDR3 nucleotides are TGCGCCAGCAGCTTGGGACAGAACTACGAGCAGTACTTC.

The genes are TRBV27 and TRBJ1-2; a weak D match, TRBD1 (6 bases). V lost 2 bases to trimming and J lost 3 bases, with 19 bases between them. Germline CDR1 and CDR2: MNHEY and SMNVEV (reference sequence). CDR3 length: 17 residues. The CDR3 bases are TGTGCCAGCAGTTTAATGGGAGGGGGGAATTCCCACTATGGCTACACCTTC. Protein sequence: CASSLMGGGNSHYGYTF.

The genes are TRBV5-1 and TRBJ2-5; no definite D call. Per the germline V gene, CDR1 is SGHRS and CDR2 is YFSETQ. Trimming stripped 0 bases from V and 4 bases from J, with 13 bases between. The CDR3 runs to 15 residues. The CDR3 spells CASSLDLRVGETQYF. The CDR3 DNA sequence: TGCGCCAGCAGCTTGGACCTCCGGGTAGGAGAGACCCAGTACTTC.

The rearrangement uses TRBV5-4 and TRBJ2-7; TRBD2 matches at 8 bases. The V and J ends lost 5 bases and 3 bases, in that order; junction bases with no gene match: 7. In germline, CDR1 is SGHNT, CDR2 YYREEE (reference sequence). The CDR3 has 14 residues. The CDR3 spells CASSGGGPGYEQYF. DNA for the CDR3: TGTGCCAGCAGTGGCGGGGGGCCCGGCTACGAGCAGTACTTC.

This rearrangement joins TRBV5-4 to TRBJ1-3; D perhaps matches TRBD1 (5 bases). From germline, CDR1 is SGHNT and CDR2 YYREEE (reference sequence). This CDR3 spans 15 amino acids. Trimming took off 4 bases at V and 0 bases at J, with 11 bases between the two ends. The CDR3 loop reads CASSIRALSGNTIYF. CDR3 in DNA: TGTGCCAGCAGCATCAGGGCCCTCTCTGGAAACACCATATATTTT.

This clone has just one count. The chain has TRBV30 and TRBJ1-1; D remains ambiguous. Germline V gene sequence: CDR1 GTSNPN, CDR2 SVGIG (reference sequence). The CDR3 totals 14 residues. V lost 8 bases to trimming and J lost 0 bases, with 16 bases between them. The CDR3 nucleotides read TGTGCCGTCCGAAAGTCCAGGATGAACACTGAAGCTTTCTTT. The encoded protein is CAVRKSRMNTEAFF.

The J gene is TRBJ2-1, the V gene TRBV14, with TRBD2 matching 8 bases. V trimming: 4 bases; J trimming: 12 bases; junction bases outside the gene matches: 14. Germline lookup yields CDR1 SGHDN and CDR2 FVKESK. The CDR3 has 15 amino acids. The CDR3 DNA reads as TGTGCCAGCAGCCTTAACCGCTTTGGCGGGGGGTGGCAGTTCTTC. Translating gives CASSLNRFGGGWQFF. The complete variable domain, with remaining parts taken from reference TRBV14 and TRBJ2-1, reads EAGVTQFPSHSVIEKGQTVTLRCDPISGHDNLYWYRRVMGKEIKFLLHFVKESKQDESGMPNNRFLAERTGGTYSTLKVQPAELEDSGVYFCASSLNRFGGGWQFFGPGTRLTVL.

V is TRBV11-2 and J is TRBJ2-2; no reliable D call. Germline CDR1 SGHAT, CDR2 FQNNGV. V was pared by 3 bases and J by 4 bases, with 9 bases between. The CDR3 sequence is 14 residues long. DNA of the CDR3: TGTGCCAGCAGCTTCAGGCAAATCACCGGGGAGCTGTTTTTT. It translates to CASSFRQITGELFF.

Only a few counts were recorded for this clone. The chain recombines TRBV6-1 with TRBJ2-4; possibly TRBD1 for D (6 bases). The germline gives CDR1 MNHNS, CDR2 SASEGT. CDR3 length: 12 amino acids. V was pared by 7 bases and J by 9 bases, with 13 bases between. The CDR3 loop is CASKGHRAIQYF. CDR3 in DNA: TGTGCCAGCAAGGGACACCGAGCCATTCAGTACTTC.

This clone was seen only a few times. The chain carries TRBV2 and TRBJ2-3; tentatively, D is TRBD1 (6 bases). There are 15 residues in the CDR3. Germline-derived CDR1 and CDR2 are SNHLY and FYNNEI. The germline V and J ends were trimmed by 5 bases and 6 bases, with 18 bases remaining between them. CDR3 bases: TGTGCCAGCAGTTACAGGGAAGGGAGTGAGGATACGCAGTATTTT. Encoded protein: CASSYREGSEDTQYF.

The chain joins TRBV7-9 to TRBJ1-5; D call uncertain. CDR1 is SEHNR and CDR2 is FQNEAQ in the germline V gene (reference sequence). This CDR3 has 12 residues. V was trimmed by 4 bases and J by 7 bases, leaving 8 bases between them. The CDR3 here is CASSSFEQPQHF. The CDR3 bases are TGTGCCAGCAGCTCCTTTGAGCAGCCCCAGCATTTT. Together with reference TRBV7-9 and TRBJ1-5, the CDR3 gives the full variable domain: DTGVSQNPRHKITKRGQNVTFRCDPISEHNRLYWYRQTLGQGPEFLTYFQNEAQLEKSRLLSDRFSAERPKGSFSTLEIQRTEQGDSAMYLCASSSFEQPQHFGDGTRLSIL.

This clone was counted between two and nine times. The gene calls are TRBV5-6 and TRBJ2-1, with 15 bases that match TRBD2. V shed 2 bases, J shed 5 bases, and the junction held 5 bases outside the gene matches. The CDR3 has 17 residues. Looked up from germline, CDR1 is SGHDT and CDR2 is YYEEEE. The CDR3 here is CASSFGTSGGLNNEQFF. Written as DNA, the CDR3 is TGTGCCAGCAGCTTCGGGACTAGCGGGGGGCTTAACAATGAGCAGTTCTTC.